The source of this TCR beta chain is a study of T cell changes during pregnancy in multiple sclerosis. Germline loops: CDR1 MNHNY, CDR2 SVGAGI (reference sequence). CDR3 length: 14 amino acids. Trimming took off 4 bases at V and 5 bases at J, with 14 bases between the two ends. The assay was immunoSEQ multiplex PCR, and TCRdb's table has in-frame clones only and misses some. The data contain about 98,000 clones, 90% to 95% of them seen just once; the ten biggest clones take up roughly 2%. The sample here was peripheral blood, taken after pregnancy. This sequence joins TRBV6-6 and TRBJ2-5; tentatively, D is TRBD2 (6 bases). The receptor was derived from a female donor in good health, enrolled as a control in a pregnancy study. The CDR3 bases are TGTGCCAGCAGTTTATGGAGGGAGCGGGAGACCCAGTACTTC. Protein: CASSLWRERETQYF.